Below are 27 T cell receptor beta chains sequenced from a single sample in a study of cytomegalovirus exposure and HLA in healthy donors. This table comes from immunoSEQ multiplex PCR, and its TCRdb copy is limited to in-frame clones, with some not included. This table has around 170,000 clones, less than 85% appearing once. Source material: PBMCs. The receptors originated from a man between 18 and 29 years old in good health and CMV-seropositive.

J is TRBJ2-7 and V is TRBV2; D might be TRBD1 (6 bases). The germline gives CDR1 SNHLY, CDR2 FYNNEI. Trimming left V 1 base short and J 5 bases short, with 15 bases between. This CDR3 contains 15 residues. The CDR3 loop is CASSEEGRGHHEQYF. Written as DNA, the CDR3 is TGTGCCAGCAGTGAAGAGGGCAGGGGTCACCACGAGCAGTACTTC.

This rearrangement joins TRBV7-6 to TRBJ2-2, with D uncertain. CDR1 and CDR2 from the germline V gene are SGHVS and FNYEAQ. Between the trimmed V and J ends, which lost 1 base and 5 bases, there was a span of 8 bases. The CDR3 spans 14 residues. The CDR3 nucleotides are TGTGCCAGCAGCTTAGACGGTCCGACCGGGGAGCTGTTTTTT. Translating it yields CASSLDGPTGELFF.

The V gene is TRBV6-5, the J gene TRBJ2-5; D is unclear. V gave up 5 bases and J gave up 1 base, with 5 bases separating them. The CDR3 runs to 12 residues. Germline CDR1 is MNHEY and CDR2 is SVGAGI. This CDR3 reads CASSRFQETQYF. In DNA form, the CDR3 reads TGTGCCAGCAGTCGGTTCCAAGAGACCCAGTACTTC.

J is TRBJ1-1 and V is TRBV30; tentatively, D is TRBD1 (6 bases). The germline V gene encodes CDR1 GTSNPN and CDR2 SVGIG (reference sequence). V was pared by 0 bases and J by 4 bases, with 12 bases between. The CDR3 is 14 amino acids. The CDR3 DNA is TGTGCCTGGAGTGTTAACGGGGGGCCCACTGAAGCTTTCTTT. This codes for CAWSVNGGPTEAFF.

V is TRBV7-2 and J is TRBJ2-1; D is possibly TRBD2 (5 bases). The germline V gene encodes CDR1 SGHTA and CDR2 FQGNSA. CDR3 length equals 15 residues. V was pared by 5 bases and J by 7 bases, with 18 bases between. CDR3 protein: CASSRREGSYNEQFF. The CDR3, as DNA: TGTGCCAGCAGCCGGCGTGAGGGTAGTTATAATGAGCAGTTCTTC.

V and J are TRBV28 and TRBJ1-2; perhaps TRBD1 as D (5 bases). Trimming left V 3 bases short and J 4 bases short, with 9 bases between. The length of the CDR3 is 13 residues. Germline V gene sequence: CDR1 MDHEN, CDR2 SYDVKM. The CDR3, as DNA: TGTGCCAGCAGTTTGGTGGGGGGCTATGGCTACACCTTC. Its protein is CASSLVGGYGYTF.

Of note for this clone: The identical CDR3 is also encoded by other nucleotide sequences in the sample. The chain combines TRBV6-5 with TRBJ1-5; a possible D gene is TRBD1 (6 bases). Germline V gives CDR1 MNHEY, CDR2 SVGAGI. The germline V and J ends were trimmed by 4 bases and 0 bases, with 10 bases remaining between them. The CDR3 has 15 amino acids. This CDR3 reads CASSLGHHSNQPQHF. In DNA, the CDR3 is TGTGCCAGCAGTTTGGGACACCATAGCAATCAGCCCCAGCATTTT.

The DNA for the CDR3 is TGCGCCAGCAGCCAAGTTAGATCGGGAGGCGAGCAGTTCTTC. It yields the protein CASSQVRSGGEQFF. V gene TRBV4-1 combines with J gene TRBJ2-1, with 7 bases matching TRBD2. The germline V gene has CDR1 MGHRA and CDR2 YSYEKL. The CDR3 is made up of 14 amino acids. Trimming at V came to 1 base and at J to 10 bases, leaving 7 bases not matched to a gene.

This rearrangement joins TRBV10-2 to TRBJ2-1; tentative D call: TRBD2 (5 bases). CDR1 and CDR2 (germline): WSHSY, SAAADI. V was shortened by 4 bases and J by 10 bases, with 11 bases between the two germline ends. The CDR3 loop spans 12 amino acids. CDR3 in amino acids: CASSVSSDEQFF. The CDR3 DNA reads TGCGCCAGCAGTGTGAGTAGCGACGAGCAGTTCTTC.

The chain joins TRBV11-2 to TRBJ2-7; D gene unclear. This CDR3 has 13 amino acids. The germline gives CDR1 SGHAT, CDR2 FQNNGV. V gave up 5 bases and J gave up 5 bases, with 13 bases separating them. The CDR3 spells CASSPNWLDEQYF. DNA of the CDR3: TGTGCCAGCAGCCCCAACTGGTTAGACGAGCAGTACTTC. The full variable domain, with the rest looked up from reference TRBV11-2 and TRBJ2-7, is EAGVAQSPRYKIIEKRQSVAFWCNPISGHATLYWYQQILGQGPKLLIQFQNNGVVDDSQLPKDRFSAERLKGVDSTLKIQPAKLEDSAVYLCASSPNWLDEQYFGPGTRLTVT.

The V call is TRBV6-6, the J call TRBJ2-7, with TRBD1 as a possible D gene (5 bases). With 4 bases removed from V and 3 bases from J, the gap between germline ends came to 10 bases. CDR3 length: 13 amino acids. Looked up from germline, CDR1 is MNHNY and CDR2 is SVGAGI (reference sequence). CDR3 DNA: TGTGCCAGCAGTTCTGGACAAGACTACGAGCAGTACTTC. This sequence encodes CASSSGQDYEQYF.

Only one count was recorded for this clone. The chain uses TRBV5-4 and TRBJ1-3; the D gene is possibly TRBD1 (5 bases). V dropped 4 bases and J dropped 0 bases, with 14 bases sitting between them. Germline CDR1 SGHNT, CDR2 YYREEE (reference sequence). This CDR3 has 16 residues. The CDR3 nucleotides are TGTGCCAGCAGCCAGAGACTGGGACTCTCTGGAAACACCATATATTTT. This codes for CASSQRLGLSGNTIYF.

In its sample, this clone was seen a few times. The chain carries TRBV28 and TRBJ2-7; maybe TRBD2 (5 bases). V lost 8 bases, J lost 5 bases, and 13 bases lay in between. There are 12 residues in the CDR3. CDR1 and CDR2 (germline): MDHEN, SYDVKM. Here the CDR3 reads CASGEWGDEQYF. The CDR3 DNA reads TGTGCCAGCGGGGAATGGGGAGACGAGCAGTACTTC.

The chain employs TRBV5-1 and TRBJ2-2; 11 bases agree with TRBD1. Germline trimming cut 0 bases from V and 6 bases from J; bases unmatched to any gene: 4. The germline CDR1 and CDR2 sequences are SGHRS and YFSETQ. The CDR3 sequence is 16 residues long. CDR3 sequence (DNA): TGCGCCAGCAGCTTGGATGGACAGGGGGCTGCCGGGGAGCTGTTTTTT. This translates into CASSLDGQGAAGELFF.

The V and J genes are TRBV5-1 and TRBJ2-2; 10 bases are shared with TRBD2. V lost 4 bases, J lost 1 base, and 4 bases stayed unmatched. This CDR3 region has 16 residues. CDR1 is SGHRS and CDR2 is YFSETQ in the germline V gene. CDR3 DNA: TGCGCCAGCAGCCCCCGACTAGCGGGGAACACCGGGGAGCTGTTTTTT. Amino acid sequence: CASSPRLAGNTGELFF.

V and J are TRBV27 and TRBJ2-7; D gene unclear. Trimming left V 1 base short and J 0 bases short, with 10 bases between. The CDR3 is 15 amino acids. The germline V gene encodes CDR1 MNHEY and CDR2 SMNVEV (reference sequence). The CDR3 spells CASSLFPVSSYEQYF. The CDR3, as DNA: TGTGCCAGCAGTTTATTCCCCGTTAGCTCCTACGAGCAGTACTTC.

This clone appeared once. The chain employs TRBV7-3 and TRBJ1-1; D is undetermined. V lost 8 bases and J lost 1, with 11 bases in between. Germline CDR1 reads SGHTA; CDR2 reads FQGTGA. This CDR3 has 13 residues. CDR3 nucleotide sequence: TGTGCCAGCGCAGAGGTGGGGAACACTGAAGCTTTCTTT. As protein: CASAEVGNTEAFF.

In regard to this clone: Additional DNA sequences in this sample encode the identical CDR3. V gene TRBV28 combines with J gene TRBJ2-7; 8 bases fit TRBD1. The length of the CDR3 is 13 residues. Germline V lookup: CDR1 MDHEN, CDR2 SYDVKM. J lost 6 bases, V lost 6 bases, and 7 bases had no gene match. The CDR3 is CASSPGQGGEQYF. CDR3 bases: TGTGCCAGCAGCCCTGGACAGGGTGGCGAGCAGTACTTC.

The chain joins TRBV7-2 to TRBJ1-1, with TRBD1 as a possible D gene (5 bases). The ends were cut back, 2 bases at V and 3 bases at J, with 19 bases in the middle. CDR1 is SGHTA, CDR2 FQGNSA, per germline. The CDR3 has 17 amino acids. The CDR3 nucleotides are TGTGCCAGCAGCTTAATGGGGGGGTTCGGCGCTCACACTGAAGCTTTCTTT. It translates to CASSLMGGFGAHTEAFF.

The chain couples TRBV2 to TRBJ2-1; 7 bases are a match to TRBD2. CDR1 SNHLY and CDR2 FYNNEI come from the germline V gene. The CDR3 runs 15 residues. Trimming at V came to 3 bases and at J to 1 base, leaving 3 bases not matched to a gene. The CDR3 DNA sequence: TGTGCCAGCAGTGATTTGGGGGGGTCCTACAATGAGCAGTTCTTC. Protein: CASSDLGGSYNEQFF.

The sample holds one count of this clone. The chain is built from TRBV28 and TRBJ1-1; D is possibly TRBD1 (6 bases). The CDR3 has 15 residues. Deletions cut 6 bases from V and 1 base from J, with 15 bases between. CDR1 is MDHEN and CDR2 is SYDVKM in the germline V gene. CDR3 in DNA: TGTGCCAGCAGCCCATTCGGGGGGCGGAACACTGAAGCTTTCTTT. Amino acids: CASSPFGGRNTEAFF.

The rearrangement uses TRBV2 and TRBJ1-1; TRBD1 matches at 9 bases. Germline CDR1 and CDR2: SNHLY and FYNNEI. Unmatched junction bases numbered 6, after V lost 6 bases and J lost 4 bases. CDR3 length: 14 residues. The CDR3 DNA is TGTGCCAGCAGCCAACAGGGGGCGAGCACTGAAGCTTTCTTT. Amino acid sequence: CASSQQGASTEAFF. Filled out from reference TRBV2 and TRBJ1-1, the complete variable domain reads EPEVTQTPSHQVTQMGQEVILRCVPISNHLYFYWYRQILGQKVEFLVSFYNNEISEKSEIFDDQFSVERPDGSNFTLKIRSTKLEDSAMYFCASSQQGASTEAFFGQGTRLTVV.

V usage is TRBV10-3 and J usage is TRBJ2-1, with TRBD2 matching 8 bases. This CDR3 has 16 amino acids. Germline trimming cut 3 bases from V and 0 bases from J; bases unmatched to any gene: 4. Looked up from germline, CDR1 is ENHRY and CDR2 is SYGVKD. CDR3 in amino acids: CAISDPGTSSYNEQFF. CDR3 DNA: TGTGCCATCAGTGACCCCGGGACTAGCTCCTACAATGAGCAGTTCTTC.

The gene calls are TRBV28 and TRBJ2-7; 13 bases are a match to TRBD2. V lost 3 bases to trimming and J lost 4 bases; unmatched junction nucleotides: 12. The CDR3 totals 18 residues. Germline loops: CDR1 MDHEN, CDR2 SYDVKM. The DNA for the CDR3 is TGTGCCAGCAGTTTGGCAGGATGGGGGACTAGCGGGGCGTACGAGCAGTACTTC. Translation: CASSLAGWGTSGAYEQYF.

This sequence joins TRBV28 and TRBJ2-1; D may be TRBD1 (6 bases). The V and J ends lost 6 bases and 5 bases respectively, with 11 bases between them. Germline CDR1 reads MDHEN; CDR2 reads SYDVKM. CDR3 length: 13 amino acids. The CDR3 reads CASRGRGNNEQFF. CDR3 bases: TGTGCCAGCAGGGGCAGGGGCAACAATGAGCAGTTCTTC. The whole variable domain, remainder taken from reference TRBV28 and TRBJ2-1, is DVKVTQSSRYLVKRTGEKVFLECVQDMDHENMFWYRQDPGLGLRLIYFSYDVKMKEKGDIPEGYSVSREKKERFSLILESASTNQTSMYLCASRGRGNNEQFFGPGTRLTVL.

The gene calls are TRBV28 and TRBJ1-4; 9 bases align to TRBD1. Trimming at V came to 5 bases and at J to 4 bases, leaving 5 bases not matched to a gene. Germline CDR1 and CDR2: MDHEN and SYDVKM. This CDR3 contains 15 residues. Here the CDR3 reads CASSPAGQGNEKLFF. The CDR3 region has the DNA TGTGCCAGCAGTCCTGCGGGACAGGGTAATGAAAAACTGTTTTTT.

This chain uses TRBV7-2 with TRBJ2-1; 10 positions agree with TRBD2. The V and J ends lost 5 bases and 5 bases, in that order; junction bases with no gene match: 6. This CDR3 region has 15 residues. Germline V lookup: CDR1 SGHTA, CDR2 FQGNSA. CDR3 loop: CASSPSGRADNEQFF. The CDR3 DNA reads TGTGCCAGCAGCCCCAGCGGGAGGGCCGACAATGAGCAGTTCTTC.